This T cell receptor (beta chain) was sequenced during a study of cytomegalovirus exposure and HLA in healthy donors. The germline V gene encodes CDR1 SGHAT and CDR2 FQNNGV. The CDR3 has 15 residues. After removal of 6 bases from V and 9 bases from J, the junction contained 12 bases not matched to a gene. With 60 Vbeta and 13 Jbeta primers, the PCR was carried out. Here immunoSEQ multiplex PCR was the method, and the copy in TCRdb shows in-frame clones only, minus some. The data hold approximately 170,000 clones, with roughly 80% observed a single time. The genes are TRBV11-2 and TRBJ2-7; 12 bases map to TRBD2. Material: PBMCs. This clonotype originated in a human donor in good health. DNA of the CDR3: TGTGCCAGCAGGGCGCCGGCTAGCGGGGGGGCCGGGCAGTACTTC. Translated: CASRAPASGGAGQYF.